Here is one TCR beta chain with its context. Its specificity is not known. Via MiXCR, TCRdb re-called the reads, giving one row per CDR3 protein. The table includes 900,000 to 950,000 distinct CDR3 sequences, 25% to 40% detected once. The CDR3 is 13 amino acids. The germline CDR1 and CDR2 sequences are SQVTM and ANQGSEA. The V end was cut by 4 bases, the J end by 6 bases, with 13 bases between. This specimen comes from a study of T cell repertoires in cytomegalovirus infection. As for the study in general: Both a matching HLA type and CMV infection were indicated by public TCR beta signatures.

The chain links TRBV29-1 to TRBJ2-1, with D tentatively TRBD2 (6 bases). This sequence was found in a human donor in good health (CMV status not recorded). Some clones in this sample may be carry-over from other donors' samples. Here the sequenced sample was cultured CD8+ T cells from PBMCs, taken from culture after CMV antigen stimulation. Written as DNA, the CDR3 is TGCAGCGTTGGGAGGGACTGGGCCAATGAGCAGTTCTTC. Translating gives CSVGRDWANEQFF.